This T cell receptor beta chain came from a study of Ad26.COV2.S vaccination and SARS-CoV-2 variants. The study's findings and limits: Ad26.COV2.S recipients had broader spike-specific TCRs (P = 0.0014).

This CDR3 comprises 15 residues. CDR1 is SGHTA and CDR2 is FQGTGA in the germline V gene. With 1 base clipped from V and 5 bases from J, the junction kept 7 bases outside the gene matches. Described treatment: approximately 18 received Ad26.COV2.S at low or high dose, single or two shots; roughly five received placebo; per-sample allocation not given. Specimens were obtained on day 63 following the first vaccine or placebo injection. Here immunoSEQ multiplex PCR was the method, and the copy in TCRdb shows in-frame clones only, minus some. The sample includes hundreds of thousands of clones, around nine tenths of them seen just once. Comments on this clone: Its antigen is not identified.

The clonotype was recovered from a person between 18 and 65 years old who received the Ad26.COV2.S COVID-19 vaccine or a placebo. This chain links TRBV7-3 with TRBJ2-5; 7 positions match TRBD2. Sequenced here: peripheral blood, sampled in a trial of Ad26.COV2.S vaccine versus placebo. The CDR3 region has the DNA TGTGCCAGCAGCTTAAACCCGGGAGGTGGCGAGACCCAGTACTTC. Amino acid sequence: CASSLNPGGGETQYF.